This T cell receptor beta chain was found in a study of T cells expressing NK-cell markers. Study information: With respect to HCMV, most of the eight sequenced donors were seropositive, and one was seronegative.

Making the TCR beta cDNA relied on 5'RACE template switching with UMIs. TCRdb reprocessed the 5' RACE reads; each CDR3 protein has one entry and no DNA is given. The sample has some 440,000 distinct CDR3 sequences, and its top ten clones hold approximately 1.5%. CDR3 length: 13 amino acids. Germline CDR1 reads SGHRS; CDR2 reads YFSETQ. Whole-study findings and limits: Of the CD8+ T cell pool in about 6 donors, roughly 1.0-8% was accounted for by dominant NKG2C+ clonotypes. HCMV specificity of the expanded NKG2C+ T cell clones was not established.

Remarks on this clonotype: Antigen specificity is unknown.

The J gene is TRBJ2-6, the V gene TRBV5-1. This TCR came from a woman aged 50 to 60 in good health. The sequenced sample was blood T cells: a sorted CD56 or NKG2C T cell subset, CD4+ or CD8+ T cells, or bulk PBMC T cells (not recorded which). The CDR3 sequence: CASSSAGANVLTF.